The clone carrying this TCR beta chain was counted at least ten times. Antigen unknown. Making the TCR beta libraries involved quantitative 5'-RACE with molecular barcodes. MiXCR was run by TCRdb on the 5' RACE reads, yielding one entry per CDR3 protein. The sample records more than 500,000 distinct CDR3 sequences, about 5% being singletons. These data originate in a study of CD8 T cells in ankylosing spondylitis. Overall study results and limits: About 8 highly homologous variants made up a TCR beta motif, and this motif appeared characteristic of ankylosing spondylitis blood. Matched synovial fluid from ankylosing spondylitis patients was reported to be enriched for disease-linked clones. CD8+ by phenotype, disease-linked clones were relatively rare in peripheral blood.

Germline CDR1 SGHTA, CDR2 FQGNSA. The trim removed 5 bases at V and 2 bases at J, leaving 6 bases unmatched. CDR3 size: 15 residues. The sequence was obtained from a male donor with ankylosing spondylitis. The chain recombines TRBV7-2 with TRBJ2-5, with 9 bases identical to TRBD2. The sequenced sample was blood, either unsorted or a sorted T cell fraction (not recorded which). The DNA of the CDR3 is TGTGCCAGCAGCCTTCTAGCGGGGATTCAAGAGACCCAGTACTTC. As protein: CASSLLAGIQETQYF.